The clone carrying this T cell receptor (beta chain) was recorded a few times. Its specificity is not known. This CDR3 region has 14 residues. Germline V lookup: CDR1 MDHEN, CDR2 SYDVKM. The V gene lost 6 bases and the J gene lost 4 bases, with 16 bases spanning the gap. These data belong to a study of identical twins. TCRdb recomputed calls from the 5' RACE reads with MiXCR, one row per CDR3 protein. Of about 530,000 distinct CDR3 sequences listed, approximately 20% are singletons. Study observations and caveats: Cord blood beta clonotypes that were abundant carried fewer insertions, and memory repertoires showed no such trend. Invariant MAIT and iNKT cells could partly confound zero-insertion analyses.

These sequences were also reported in another study, on yellow fever vaccine responses in identical twins.

Sequenced sample: CD4+ T cells sorted from blood. This TCR came from a woman under 30 in good health. The genes are TRBV28 and TRBJ2-7, with D perhaps being TRBD1 or TRBD2 (6 bases each). The CDR3 protein is CASRKLGGGYEQYF. CDR3 nucleotides: TGTGCCAGCAGGAAACTAGGAGGGGGTTACGAGCAGTACTTC. Full variable domain (missing parts from reference TRBV28 and TRBJ2-7): DVKVTQSSRYLVKRTGEKVFLECVQDMDHENMFWYRQDPGLGLRLIYFSYDVKMKEKGDIPEGYSVSREKKERFSLILESASTNQTSMYLCASRKLGGGYEQYFGPGTRLTVT.